The text below deals with one TCR beta chain. This receptor's antigen is unknown. No quality values exist for individual bases; no much larger clone is one base distant. Library method: the immunoSEQ multiplex PCR assay. For most patients, genomic DNA was isolated with the Qiagen DNeasy Blood and Tissue Kit and sent frozen to Adaptive Biotechnologies for TCR sequencing. For most patients, high-throughput TCR-beta CDR3 sequencing of genomic DNA was performed by Adaptive Biotechnologies. For the original study's pipeline: TCR sequencing data for over 15 patients were retrieved from Adaptive's ImmunoSEQ software; a few other patients were processed with MiXCR and VDJtools. CD4 versus CD8 sorting errors were corrected by removing sequences found in both subsets at a frequency ratio below 5:1. Because the origin of CDR3 nucleotide sequences shared between donor and recipient could not be assigned, those sequences were removed. Alloreactive clones required at least 2-fold expansion over unstimulated cells and minimum CFSE-low frequency of 0.002% (template counts) or 0.001% (read counts). A clone was considered mappable if detected in the sequenced pre-transplant spleen, lymph node, or MLR CFSE-low populations of the donor or recipient. Cumulative frequency of alloreactive clones was calculated as a percentage of all sequences weighted by copy number. TCRdb obtained this table from immuneACCESS and retained in-frame rearrangements with V and J assigned. These tables miss some clones; where compared with another copy, unresolved V genes account for less than half of the shortfall, and the remainder is unexplained. Clone size and the V and J calls come from that table; the DNA yielded D and trimming. Present in this sample are about 130,000 clones, roughly 91% of which were seen just once. Of the sample, about 0.18% falls within the top ten clones.

This sample is part of a study of graft-versus-host responses after intestinal transplantation listed by TCRdb under 2021. About the investigation overall: Recipients received multivisceral, liver-intestinal, or isolated intestinal transplants. Donor T cell macrochimerism was defined as a peak of at least 4% donor T cells among recipient peripheral blood mononuclear cells. To identify alloreactive clones, pre-transplant mixed lymphocyte reaction products were sequenced and then compared with unstimulated pre-transplant donor and recipient T cells. The cohort enrolled approximately 24 intestinal transplant recipients including one retransplant, and a few patients lacking pretransplant specimens were excluded. Rather than being sequenced by the commercial service, samples from a few later patients were sequenced in-house on an Illumina MiSeq and processed with MiXCR. Every recipient was given anti-thymocyte globulin induction, then maintenance tacrolimus and steroids for about 3 years. Graft-versus-host and host-versus-graft alloreactive T cell clones were tracked in the graft, circulation and bone marrow after intestinal transplantation using bulk TCR-beta CDR3 sequencing. Beyond this particular receptor, the publication reports: Early after transplant, declines in HvG clones were associated with peak levels of circulating GvH clones. The relatively low number and heterogeneity of intestinal transplant patients limited the conclusions. GvH clones were found in recipient bone marrow, and some of the GvH clones appeared earlier in ileal mucosa or blood, which is consistent with an intestinal mucosal origin. In patients with donor T cell macrochimerism, the allografts had high GvH to HvG T cell clonal ratios.

The CDR3, from cysteine to phenylalanine, totals 14 residues. Only CDR3 DNA remains: 42 bases, in frame from the first base. The V and J ends are trimmed by 1 base and 4 bases, leaving 8 bases between them. CDR1 and CDR2 are read off the germline V gene as SGHTA and FQGNSA. The intended sense of this specimen's time point label: cells obtained before transplantation from donor or recipient. CD3+CD4+ and CD3+CD8+ populations were FACS-sorted from unstimulated pre-transplant donor and recipient cells taken from spleen or lymph nodes. The sequence came from a human donor who received an intestinal transplant. Source: unstimulated CD4+ T cells sorted from spleen or lymph node cells, taken before intestinal transplant. The sequence joins TRBV7-2 to TRBJ2-1, with the D gene uncertain. The sequence in DNA is TGTGCCAGCAGCTTAGATCATGGGTACAATGAGCAGTTCTTC. The encoded protein is CASSLDHGYNEQFF.